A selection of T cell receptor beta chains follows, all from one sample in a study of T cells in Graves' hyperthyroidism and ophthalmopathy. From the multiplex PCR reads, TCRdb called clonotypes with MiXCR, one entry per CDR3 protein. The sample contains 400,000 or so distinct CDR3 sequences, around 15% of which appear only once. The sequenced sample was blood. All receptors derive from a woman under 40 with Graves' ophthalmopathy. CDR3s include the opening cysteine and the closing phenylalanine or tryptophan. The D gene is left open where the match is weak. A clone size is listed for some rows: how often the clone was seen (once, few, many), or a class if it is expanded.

CAWRGGNTQYF	TGTGCCTGGAGGGGGGGGAATACGCAGTATTTT	many	TRBD2	TRBJ2-3	TRBV30
CASSSRGVDSPLHF	TGTGCCAGCAGCAGCAGGGGAGTGGATTCACCCCTCCACTTT	few	-	TRBJ1-6	TRBV5-5
CAIKGQGQGELFF	TGTGCCATCAAAGGACAGGGGCAGGGGGAGCTGTTTTTT	-	TRBD1	TRBJ2-2	TRBV10-3
CASSLKIRDRVYEQYF	TGTGCCAGCAGCTTAAAAATAAGGGACAGGGTTTACGAGCAGTACTTC	many	TRBD1	TRBJ2-7	TRBV11-2
CGANTGTHYEQYF	TGCGGTGCTAACACCGGGACACACTACGAGCAGTACTTC	few	-	TRBJ2-7	TRBV20-1
CASSFLGRDTEAFF	TGTGCCAGCAGTTTTCTCGGGAGGGACACTGAAGCTTTCTTT	many	-	TRBJ1-1	TRBV12-3/TRBV12-4
CASSYSGIPQSITEAFF	TGTGCCAGCAGTTACTCGGGAATTCCTCAGTCAATCACTGAAGCTTTCTTT	many	-	TRBJ1-1	TRBV6-5
CASSYSMGVQEAQYF	TGTGCCAGCAGTTACTCGATGGGGGTACAAGAGGCCCAGTACTTC	few	-	TRBJ2-5	TRBV6-2/TRBV6-3
CASSLTGETLAEQFF	TGTGCCAGCAGCTTAACAGGGGAAACTCTTGCTGAGCAGTTCTTC	many	TRBD1	TRBJ2-1	TRBV7-9
CASSSPSGSNEQFF	TGTGCCAGCAGTTCCCCCTCCGGGTCCAATGAGCAGTTCTTC	many	-	TRBJ2-1	TRBV28
CSASQTDSSYEQYF	TGCAGTGCTAGTCAAACTGACAGCTCCTACGAGCAGTACTTC	many	-	TRBJ2-7	TRBV20-1
CAIKTATGNSYEQYF	TGTGCCATCAAAACCGCGACAGGGAACTCCTACGAGCAGTACTTC	many	TRBD1	TRBJ2-7	TRBV10-3
CASSGTAGYGYTF	TGTGCCAGCAGTGGGACCGCGGGGTATGGCTACACCTTC	-	-	TRBJ1-2	TRBV28
CASSLGLGLAGGNEQFF	TGTGCCAGCAGTTTAGGGTTGGGGCTAGCGGGGGGGAATGAGCAGTTCTTC	many	TRBD2	TRBJ2-1	TRBV28
CASSSAGLAGGDTQYF	TGTGCCAGCAGCTCCGCGGGACTAGCGGGGGGTGATACGCAGTATTTT	many	TRBD2	TRBJ2-3	TRBV7-3
CASSPALAGGYEQYF	TGTGCCAGCAGTCCCGCCTTAGCGGGGGGCTACGAGCAGTACTTC	many	TRBD2	TRBJ2-7	TRBV28
CSAYRDENQPQHF	TGCAGTGCTTACCGGGACGAAAATCAGCCCCAGCATTTT	many	-	TRBJ1-5	TRBV20-1
CSVLRHNTGELFF	TGCAGCGTTCTAAGGCATAACACCGGGGAGCTGTTTTTT	many	-	TRBJ2-2	TRBV29-1
CSVKISTGDAEAFF	TGCAGCGTTAAAATTTCCACAGGGGACGCTGAAGCTTTCTTT	few	TRBD1	TRBJ1-1	TRBV29-1
CASSEVREQYF	TGTGCCAGCAGTGAAGTCCGGGAGCAGTACTTC	many	-	TRBJ2-7	TRBV6-1
CASSRTGEGGYTF	TGTGCCAGCAGCCGGACAGGGGAGGGAGGCTACACCTTC	many	TRBD1	TRBJ1-2	TRBV7-3
CASSSGLWEQYF	TGTGCCAGCAGCTCAGGCCTGTGGGAGCAGTACTTC	few	-	TRBJ2-7	TRBV5-5
CASSHGQSQETQYF	TGTGCCAGCAGCCACGGACAGTCCCAAGAGACCCAGTACTTC	many	-	TRBJ2-5	TRBV12-3/TRBV12-4
CASSFNRVGTGPYEQYF	TGTGCCAGCAGTTTTAACAGGGTGGGGACAGGGCCCTACGAGCAGTACTTC	few	TRBD1	TRBJ2-7	TRBV12-3/TRBV12-4
CASSLVSGVRYNEQFF	TGTGCCAGCAGCTTAGTTTCAGGCGTTCGGTACAATGAGCAGTTCTTC	-	-	TRBJ2-1	TRBV7-6
CSARPLAGGPHTQYF	TGCAGTGCTAGACCTCTAGCGGGAGGGCCACATACGCAGTATTTT	-	TRBD2	TRBJ2-3	TRBV20-1
CSAASGFTYEQYF	TGCAGTGCCGCATCGGGATTTACCTACGAGCAGTACTTC	many	-	TRBJ2-7	TRBV20-1
CASSFGQLGEQYF	TGTGCCAGCAGTTTTGGTCAACTTGGCGAGCAGTACTTC	many	-	TRBJ2-7	TRBV12-3/TRBV12-4
CASSYPSGGGNLWDTQYF	TGTGCCAGCAGCTACCCTAGTGGGGGGGGGAACCTATGGGATACGCAGTATTTT	many	TRBD2	TRBJ2-3	TRBV12-3/TRBV12-4
CASSDRTGMFF	TGTGCCAGCAGCGACCGGACAGGGATGTTTTTT	few	TRBD1	TRBJ2-2	TRBV9